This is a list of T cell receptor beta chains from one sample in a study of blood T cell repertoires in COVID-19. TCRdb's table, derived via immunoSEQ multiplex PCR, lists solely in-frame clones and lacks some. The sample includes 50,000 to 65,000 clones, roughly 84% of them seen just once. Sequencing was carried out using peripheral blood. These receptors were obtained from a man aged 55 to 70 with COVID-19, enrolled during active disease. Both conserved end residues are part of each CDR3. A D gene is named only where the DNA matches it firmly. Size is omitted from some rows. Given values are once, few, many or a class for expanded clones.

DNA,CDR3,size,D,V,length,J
TGTGCCAGCAGTTACTCGTCAGGGTGGACTGAAGCTTTCTTT,CASSYSSGWTEAFF,NA,NA,TRBV6-5,14,TRBJ1-1
TGTGCCAGCAGCTTGGCCGGGACAGACAATCAGCCCCAGCATTTT,CASSLAGTDNQPQHF,NA,TRBD1,TRBV7-9,15,TRBJ1-5
TGTGCCAGCAGTTACTCGACAGGTGTGTACGAGCAGTACTTC,CASSYSTGVYEQYF,NA,NA,TRBV6-5,14,TRBJ2-7
TGTGCCAGTAGTGACAGGAGAAACACCATATATTTT,CASSDRRNTIYF,NA,NA,TRBV19,12,TRBJ1-3
TGTGCCTGGAGTATTACGACAGGGAGCACTGAAGCTTTCTTT,CAWSITTGSTEAFF,once,TRBD1,TRBV30,14,TRBJ1-1
TGTGCCAGCCGGCCGGACAGAAACAATGAGCAGTTCTTC,CASRPDRNNEQFF,NA,NA,TRBV2,13,TRBJ2-1
TGCGCCAGCAGGACTAGCGGGAATGACCACGAGCAGTACTTC,CASRTSGNDHEQYF,NA,TRBD2,TRBV10-2,14,TRBJ2-7
TGTGCCAGCAGTCCGAGGGCGCAAGAGACCCAGTACTTC,CASSPRAQETQYF,NA,NA,TRBV6-5,13,TRBJ2-5
TGTGCCAGCTCACAAAATCCCGGGACAAGCACAGATACGCAGTATTTT,CASSQNPGTSTDTQYF,NA,NA,TRBV18,16,TRBJ2-3
TGTGCCAGCAGCGTAGCTGGGGAGGGGAATTCACCCCTCCACTTT,CASSVAGEGNSPLHF,NA,NA,TRBV9,15,TRBJ1-6
TGTGCCAGCAGCCCGGGACTAGCGGGGGGGGTGGAGCAGTATTTT,CASSPGLAGGVEQYF,NA,TRBD2,TRBV5-4,15,TRBJ2-3
TGTGCCAGCAGTCGCCAGACCGGGACTAGCGGGACCAAAGGCTTTTATGAGCAGTTCTTC,CASSRQTGTSGTKGFYEQFF,NA,TRBD2,TRBV6-6,20,TRBJ2-1